A single sample is the source of the 29 T cell receptor beta chains below, sequenced in a study of molecular identifiers for immune sequencing clone quantification (dated 2018 in TCRdb). Preparation of the library involved PCR. Sequencing was carried out with an Illumina MiSeq. TCRdb reprocessed the public reads (quality trimming at Q25 with fastp, clone calling with MiXCR) and kept in-frame beta chains. Here each entry gathers all rows of one CDR3 protein and keeps the most common genes and DNA. The sample records about 2,300 distinct CDR3 sequences, around 22% of which are singletons. The top ten hold about 10% of the sample. The sample comprised naive CD8+ T cells from blood, with Jurkat cell RNA spiked in. The cell subset or site tag for this specimen amounts to: FACS-sorted CD8+CD4-CCR7+CD45RA+ naive T cells. The receptors derive from a human donor in good health. Some libraries in this study had Jurkat cell RNA spiked in.

Within the sample, this clonotype is medium-sized. The chain combines TRBV7-7 with TRBJ2-7; TRBD2 might be the D (6 bases). Germline-derived CDR1 and CDR2 are SSHAT and FNYEAQ (reference sequence). This CDR3 contains 11 residues. CDR3 region: CTSNRGPEQYF. Written as DNA, the CDR3 is TGTACTAGCAACCGAGGACCTGAGCAGTACTTC.

By share, this clonotype ranks as medium-sized. The rearrangement links TRBV7-8 to TRBJ2-3; tentative D call: TRBD2 (5 bases). The CDR3 runs 13 residues. V dropped 4 bases and J dropped 4 bases, with 9 bases sitting between them. Germline CDR1 reads SGHVS; CDR2 reads FQNEAQ. As DNA, the CDR3 is TGTGCCAGCAGCTCAATCGGGGCAGATACGCAGTATTTT. Its translation: CASSSIGADTQYF.

This clonotype is medium-sized by share. V gene TRBV24-1 combines with J gene TRBJ2-1; no clear D gene. Germline values: CDR1 KGHDR, CDR2 SFDVKD. This CDR3 is built from 14 residues. Trimming left V 0 bases short and J 8 bases short, with 10 bases between. CDR3 sequence reads: CATSDLLGWDEQFF. CDR3 in DNA: TGTGCCACCAGTGATTTGCTCGGCTGGGATGAGCAGTTCTTC.

By sample share, this clonotype is medium-sized (0.01 to 0.1%). V usage is TRBV9 and J usage is TRBJ1-1, with TRBD1 as a possible D gene (5 bases). Trimming removed 0 bases at V and 0 bases at J, with 9 bases between. Germline CDR1 SGDLS, CDR2 YYNGEE. This CDR3 has 15 residues. CDR3 residues: CASSVGNRMNTEAFF. In DNA, the CDR3 is TGTGCCAGCAGCGTAGGGAACAGGATGAACACTGAAGCTTTCTTT.

The V call is TRBV28, the J call TRBJ2-7; 8 bases agree with TRBD2. With V trimmed by 5 bases and J by 3 bases, 6 bases remained unmatched. In germline, CDR1 is MDHEN, CDR2 SYDVKM. The CDR3 totals 14 residues. DNA for the CDR3: TGTGCCAGCAGTGCGACTAGCGCTAACTACGAGCAGTACTTC. As protein: CASSATSANYEQYF.

Concerning this clonotype: Just one base apart from a much larger clone, this may be a read error. The chain joins TRBV3-1 to TRBJ1-5; no reliable D call. Germline V CDR1 and CDR2: LGHDT, YNNKEL (reference sequence). This CDR3 spans 13 amino acids. The CDR3 bases are TGTGCCAGCGGCCAAGACAGCAATCAGCCCCAGCATTTT. Its protein product is CASGQDSNQPQHF.

The chain has TRBV5-4 and TRBJ1-1; 7 bases agree with TRBD1. This CDR3 spans 14 amino acids. The V and J ends lost 3 bases and 2 bases, in that order; junction bases with no gene match: 4. Germline V CDR1 and CDR2: SGHNT, YYREEE (reference sequence). CDR3 DNA sequence: TGTGCCAGCAGCTCCGGGACAGCAAACACTGAAGCTTTCTTT. Translating gives CASSSGTANTEAFF. The full variable domain, rest sourced from reference TRBV5-4 and TRBJ1-1, is ETGVTQSPTHLIKTRGQQVTLRCSSQSGHNTVSWYQQALGQGPQFIFQYYREEENGRGNFPPRFSGLQFPNYSSELNVNALELDDSALYLCASSSGTANTEAFFGQGTRLTVV.

Judged by abundance, this clonotype is medium-sized (0.01 to 0.1%). The junction shows a germline mismatch at one end, possibly a read error. This sequence joins TRBV7-9 and TRBJ2-3; D is ambiguous. The length of the CDR3 is 15 residues. Germline assignment: CDR1 SEHNR and CDR2 FQNEAQ (reference sequence). The CDR3 DNA sequence: TGTGCCAGCAGCTTAAGACCACCGGGCACCGATACGCAGTATTTT. Encoded protein: CASSLRPPGTDTQYF.

This chain joins TRBV27 and TRBJ2-1; 13 nucleotides agree with TRBD2. The length of the CDR3 is 15 residues. Germline loops: CDR1 MNHEY, CDR2 SMNVEV (reference sequence). V lost 5 bases to trimming and J lost 8 bases; unmatched junction nucleotides: 6. CDR3 nucleotides: TGTGCCAGCAGTACGGGACTAGCGGGATTCCATGAGCAGTTCTTC. Its translation is CASSTGLAGFHEQFF.

The chain joins TRBV4-2 to TRBJ2-2; the match to TRBD2 covers 7 bases. V gave up 0 bases and J gave up 6 bases; unmatched junction bases: 16. This CDR3 region has 19 residues. Germline V gives CDR1 LGHNA, CDR2 YNFKEQ. CDR3 bases: TGTGCCAGCAGCCAAGATTTGATTACAGGAGCGGGAACCCCCGGGGAGCTGTTTTTT. Translating it yields CASSQDLITGAGTPGELFF.

This clonotype is labeled medium-sized. The chain carries TRBV6-5 and TRBJ2-5; D gene uncertain. Trimming took off 6 bases at V and 1 base at J, with 15 bases between the two ends. CDR3 length: 15 residues. Looked up from germline, CDR1 is MNHEY and CDR2 is SVGAGI. The CDR3 coding sequence is TGTGCCAGCAGGATCGACACCTTGGGCCAAGAGACCCAGTACTTC. Protein: CASRIDTLGQETQYF.

This clonotype is labeled as large. This chain joins TRBV3-1 and TRBJ2-1, with TRBD2 matching over 11 bases. Per germline, CDR1 LGHDT and CDR2 YNNKEL (reference sequence). V gave up 4 bases and J gave up 6 bases; unmatched junction bases: 2. The CDR3 is 14 residues long. This CDR3 is CASSLGLAGNEQFF. The CDR3 region has the DNA TGTGCCAGCAGCCTCGGACTAGCGGGCAATGAGCAGTTCTTC.

In this sample, this clonotype is large (0.1 to 1%). The rearrangement joins TRBV27 to TRBJ1-2; 8 bases map to TRBD1. Trimming removed 3 bases from V and 5 bases from J; junction bases left unmatched: 8. Germline V gene lookup returns CDR1 MNHEY and CDR2 SMNVEV (reference sequence). The CDR3 loop spans 15 amino acids. CDR3 in amino acids: CASSFSQGAFYGYTF. In nucleotides, the CDR3 is TGTGCCAGCAGTTTTTCTCAGGGGGCGTTTTATGGCTACACCTTC.

The rearrangement uses TRBV4-3 and TRBJ2-4; 10 bases match TRBD2. This CDR3 is 15 amino acids long. Per the germline V gene, CDR1 is LGHNA and CDR2 is YSLEER. Trimming at V came to 0 bases and at J to 6 bases, leaving 2 bases not matched to a gene. Written as DNA, the CDR3 is TGCGCCAGCAGCCAAGATGAGCGGGAGGGAAACATTCAGTACTTC. It yields the protein CASSQDEREGNIQYF.

Within the sample, this clonotype is medium-sized (0.01 to 0.1%). This rearrangement joins TRBV27 to TRBJ2-2; 7 bases align to TRBD2. Germline CDR1 is MNHEY and CDR2 is SMNVEV (reference sequence). This CDR3 is built from 15 residues. V was clipped by 6 bases and J by 5 bases; unmatched bases: 9. CDR3 sequence (DNA): TGTGCCAGCAGCTACGGGGGGAGTGGGACCGGGGAGCTGTTTTTT. Translating gives CASSYGGSGTGELFF.

This clonotype qualifies as medium-sized (0.01 to 0.1%). The genes are TRBV6-2 or TRBV6-3 and TRBJ2-6, with TRBD2 matching over 9 bases. CDR1 is MNHEY, CDR2 SVGEGT, per germline. V was pared by 2 bases and J by 2 bases, with 7 bases of the junction left unmatched. This CDR3 comprises 18 residues. The CDR3 coding sequence is TGTGCCAGCAGTTACAGACTAGCGGCCAGAACTGGGGCCAACGTCCTGACTTTC. Translation: CASSYRLAARTGANVLTF.

By share of the sample, this clonotype is medium-sized (0.01 to 0.1%). CDR3 nucleotide sequence: TGTGCCAGTAGTATCGGGGACAGGGGGAACACTGAAGCTTTCTTT. Translating it yields CASSIGDRGNTEAFF. The chain is built from TRBV19 and TRBJ1-1; the match to TRBD1 covers 10 bases. CDR3 length: 15 residues. The J segment lost 1 base and the V segment lost 3 bases, leaving 2 bases of the junction unmatched. The germline CDR1 and CDR2 sequences are LNHDA and SQIVND (reference sequence).

This CDR3 is CASSPPGLDSYEQYF. For the CDR3, the DNA is TGTGCCAGTAGCCCGCCGGGACTCGACTCCTACGAGCAGTACTTC. The J gene is TRBJ2-7, the V gene TRBV19, with TRBD2 as a possible D gene (6 bases). The CDR3 sequence is 15 residues long. Trimming stripped 6 bases from V and 0 bases from J, with 15 bases between. CDR1 and CDR2 from the germline V gene are LNHDA and SQIVND (reference sequence).

V gene TRBV9 combines with J gene TRBJ2-1; D gene unclear. The CDR3 runs 14 residues. CDR1 SGDLS and CDR2 YYNGEE come from the germline V gene. V lost 4 bases, J lost 6 bases, and 14 bases lay in between. CDR3 sequence (DNA): TGTGCCAGCAGCCCCCAGAGATCCACCAATGAGCAGTTCTTC. Protein product: CASSPQRSTNEQFF.

The chain uses TRBV23-1 and TRBJ2-1; D call uncertain. TRBV23-1 is sorted into the ORF group, with uncertain function. Trimming stripped 5 bases from V and 9 bases from J, with 5 bases between. CDR3 length equals 10 residues. The CDR3, as DNA: TGCGCCAGCAGTGGATGTGAGCAGTTCTTC. Translation gives CASSGCEQFF.

This clonotype ranks as medium-sized. The chain joins TRBV14 to TRBJ2-1; no clear D gene. The V gene's germline CDR1 is SGHDN and CDR2 FVKESK. The V gene lost 4 bases and the J gene lost 3 bases, with 10 bases spanning the gap. The CDR3 loop spans 14 amino acids. Here the CDR3 reads CASSPWSSYNEQFF. The DNA of the CDR3 is TGTGCCAGCAGCCCCTGGTCAAGCTACAATGAGCAGTTCTTC.

By its share, this clonotype is medium-sized. The chain has TRBV15 and TRBJ1-5; a possible D gene is TRBD1 (5 bases). The CDR3 spans 14 residues. V lost 1 base and J 7 bases, leaving 11 bases between the germline ends. Germline CDR1 LNHNV, CDR2 YYDKDF (reference sequence). In nucleotides, the CDR3 is TGTGCCACCAGCAGAGTAAAGGGGATCCAGCCCCAGCATTTT. The encoded protein is CATSRVKGIQPQHF.

This clonotype is termed medium-sized (0.01 to 0.1%). The rearrangement joins TRBV10-2 to TRBJ1-4, with D perhaps TRBD1 (6 bases). Germline CDR1 reads WSHSY; CDR2 reads SAAADI. Trimming took off 3 bases at V and 11 bases at J, with 13 bases between the two ends. The CDR3 loop spans 13 amino acids. Here the CDR3 DNA reads TGCGCCAGCAGTGAAGGGGGACCTGAGAAACTGTTTTTT. Translated, it gives CASSEGGPEKLFF.

This clonotype was counted between two and nine times. The chain couples TRBV20-1 to TRBJ2-7; D is unresolved. CDR3 length: 12 amino acids. Trimming removed 2 bases at V and 0 bases at J, with 5 bases between. Germline lookup yields CDR1 DFQATT and CDR2 SNEGSKA (reference sequence). CDR3 sequence (DNA): TGCAGTGCTAGACGGTACTCCTACGAGCAGTACTTC. Translated, it gives CSARRYSYEQYF.

The chain's CDR3 is CASSLGGPAYEQYF. The CDR3 DNA reads TGTGCCAGCAGCTTAGGGGGTCCTGCCTACGAGCAGTACTTC. The genes are TRBV7-2 and TRBJ2-7; D is uncertain. Trimming took off 1 base at V and 2 bases at J, with 9 bases between the two ends. The germline V gene has CDR1 SGHTA and CDR2 FQGNSA. There are 14 residues in the CDR3.

This clonotype qualifies as medium-sized (0.01 to 0.1%). This sequence joins TRBV23-1 and TRBJ2-5; D might be TRBD2 (5 bases). Being an ORF, TRBV23-1 has a function that is uncertain. V was shortened by 3 bases and J by 1 base, with 12 bases between the two germline ends. CDR3 length equals 15 residues. The CDR3 nucleotides are TGCGCCAGCAGTCAGGAAGGACTGGCCCAAGAGACCCAGTACTTC. Amino acids: CASSQEGLAQETQYF.

This clonotype is judged large. The CDR3 loop reads CASSLSPGGNTEAFF. The CDR3 coding sequence is TGTGCCAGCAGCTTGAGCCCCGGGGGAAACACTGAAGCTTTCTTT. The chain is built from TRBV5-8 and TRBJ1-1; possibly TRBD1 for D (5 bases). The CDR3 is 15 amino acids. Germline V gives CDR1 SGHTS, CDR2 YDEGEE. V lost 1 base to trimming and J lost 2 bases, with 12 bases between them.

Relative to its sample, this clonotype is medium-sized. The chain links TRBV28 to TRBJ1-6; D gene unclear. The germline V gene encodes CDR1 MDHEN and CDR2 SYDVKM. V was pared by 6 bases and J by 0 bases, with 15 bases between. The CDR3 loop spans 17 amino acids. This chain's CDR3 is CASSLIKLSSYNSPLHF. The DNA of the CDR3 is TGTGCCAGCAGCCTTATCAAACTAAGCTCCTATAATTCACCCCTCCACTTT.

The CDR3 loop reads CASSPGLAGGLDTQYF. Here the CDR3 DNA reads TGTGCCAGCAGCCCGGGACTAGCGGGAGGCTTAGATACGCAGTATTTT. V gene TRBV3-1 combines with J gene TRBJ2-3; 15 positions agree with TRBD2. CDR1 is LGHDT and CDR2 is YNNKEL in the germline V gene (reference sequence). This CDR3 spans 16 amino acids. Trimming at V came to 4 bases and at J to 5 bases, leaving 4 bases not matched to a gene.